This paragraph reports one TCR beta chain. Its target is unknown. The data derive from a study of vaccination and CD4 T cells after COVID-19. With the Oncomine TCR Beta short-read assay, DNA from cultured CD4+ T cells was sequenced. In TCRdb, the PCR reads were re-called with MiXCR into one record per CDR3 protein. The repertoire holds roughly 20,000 distinct CDR3 sequences, with around 39% as singletons. Treatment described: approximately nine-day PBMC culture with coronavirus spike peptide pools or control peptides (ViraFEST assay). CDR3 length equals 15 residues. V gave up 6 bases and J gave up 10 bases; unmatched junction bases: 10. Germline V CDR1 and CDR2: MNHNS, SASEGT.

The V and J genes are TRBV6-1 and TRBJ1-6, with TRBD1 matching 9 bases. The sequences come from CD4+ T cells from blood, cultured in vitro, collected before SARS-CoV-2 vaccination. This receptor was identified in a human donor who received a COVID-19 vaccine. CDR3 in amino acids: CASSRGTGGRSPLHF. CDR3 DNA: TGTGCCAGCAGCCGCGGCACAGGGGGCCGGTCACCCCTCCACTTT.